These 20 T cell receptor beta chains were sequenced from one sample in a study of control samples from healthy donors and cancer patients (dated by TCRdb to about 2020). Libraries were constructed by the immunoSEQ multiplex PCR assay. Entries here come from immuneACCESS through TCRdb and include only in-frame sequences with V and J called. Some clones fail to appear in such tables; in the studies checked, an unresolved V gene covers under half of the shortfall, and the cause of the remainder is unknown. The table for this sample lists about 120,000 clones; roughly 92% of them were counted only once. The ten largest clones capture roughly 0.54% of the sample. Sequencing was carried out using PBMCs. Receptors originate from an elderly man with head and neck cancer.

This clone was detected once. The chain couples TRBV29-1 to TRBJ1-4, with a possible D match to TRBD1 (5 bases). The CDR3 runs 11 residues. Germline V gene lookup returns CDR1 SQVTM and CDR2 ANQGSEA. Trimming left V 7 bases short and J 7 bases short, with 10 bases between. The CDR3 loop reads CSAGPGEKLFF. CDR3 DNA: TGCAGCGCGGGGCCAGGTGAAAAACTGTTTTTT.

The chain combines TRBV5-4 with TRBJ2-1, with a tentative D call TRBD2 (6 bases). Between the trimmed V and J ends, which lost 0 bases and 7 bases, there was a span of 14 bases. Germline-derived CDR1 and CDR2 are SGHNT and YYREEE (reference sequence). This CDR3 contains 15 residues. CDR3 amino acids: CASSLDRGLWNEQFF. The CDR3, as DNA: TGTGCCAGCAGCTTGGACCGGGGGTTATGGAATGAGCAGTTCTTC.

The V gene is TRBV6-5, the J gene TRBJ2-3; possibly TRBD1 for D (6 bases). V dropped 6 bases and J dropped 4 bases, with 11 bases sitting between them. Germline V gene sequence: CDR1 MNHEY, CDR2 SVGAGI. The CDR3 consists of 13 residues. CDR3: CASSPRGADTQYF. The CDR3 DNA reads TGTGCCAGCAGCCCCAGGGGCGCAGATACGCAGTATTTT.

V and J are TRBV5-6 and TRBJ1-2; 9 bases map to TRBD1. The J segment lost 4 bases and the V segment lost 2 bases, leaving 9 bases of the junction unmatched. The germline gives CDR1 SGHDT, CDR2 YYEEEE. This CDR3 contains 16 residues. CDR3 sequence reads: CASSFLGTGIVYGYTF. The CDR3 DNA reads TGTGCCAGCAGCTTCCTCGGGACAGGGATAGTCTATGGCTACACCTTC.

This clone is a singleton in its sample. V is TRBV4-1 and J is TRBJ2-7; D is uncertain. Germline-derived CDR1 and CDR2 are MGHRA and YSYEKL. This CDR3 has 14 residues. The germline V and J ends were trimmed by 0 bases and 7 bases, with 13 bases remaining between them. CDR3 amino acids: CASSQETPTLEQYF. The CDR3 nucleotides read TGCGCCAGCAGCCAAGAAACACCTACGTTAGAGCAGTACTTC.

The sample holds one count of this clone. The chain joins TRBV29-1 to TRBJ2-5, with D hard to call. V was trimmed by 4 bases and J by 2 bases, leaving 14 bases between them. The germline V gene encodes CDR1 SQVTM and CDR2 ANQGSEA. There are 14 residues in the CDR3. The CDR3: CSVATRAAQETQYF. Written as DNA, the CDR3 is TGCAGCGTTGCAACTCGGGCAGCACAAGAGACCCAGTACTTC.

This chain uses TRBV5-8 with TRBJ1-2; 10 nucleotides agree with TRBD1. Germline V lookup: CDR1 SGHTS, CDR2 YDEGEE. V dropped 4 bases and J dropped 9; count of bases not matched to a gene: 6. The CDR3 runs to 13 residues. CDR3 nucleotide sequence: TGTGCCAGCAGCCCCGGGGACAGGGGAAGCTACACCTTC. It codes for CASSPGDRGSYTF.

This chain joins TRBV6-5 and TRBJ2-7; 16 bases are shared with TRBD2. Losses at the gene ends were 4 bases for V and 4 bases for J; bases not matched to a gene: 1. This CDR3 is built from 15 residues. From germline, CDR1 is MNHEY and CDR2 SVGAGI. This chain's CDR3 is CASSWGLAGGYEQYF. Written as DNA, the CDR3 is TGTGCCAGCAGTTGGGGACTAGCGGGAGGGTACGAGCAGTACTTC.

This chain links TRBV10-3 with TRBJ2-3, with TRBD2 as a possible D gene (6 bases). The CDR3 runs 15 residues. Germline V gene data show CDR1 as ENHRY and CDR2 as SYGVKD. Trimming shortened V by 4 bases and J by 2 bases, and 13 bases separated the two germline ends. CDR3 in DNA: TGTGCCATCAGTGGAACGGGGGACCTCACAGATACGCAGTATTTT. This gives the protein CAISGTGDLTDTQYF.

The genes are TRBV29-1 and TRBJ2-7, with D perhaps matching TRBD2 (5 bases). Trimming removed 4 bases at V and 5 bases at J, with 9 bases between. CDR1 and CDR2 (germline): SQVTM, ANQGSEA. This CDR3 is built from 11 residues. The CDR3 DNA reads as TGCAGCGTTGGGTCCGGGAACGAGCAGTACTTC. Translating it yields CSVGSGNEQYF.

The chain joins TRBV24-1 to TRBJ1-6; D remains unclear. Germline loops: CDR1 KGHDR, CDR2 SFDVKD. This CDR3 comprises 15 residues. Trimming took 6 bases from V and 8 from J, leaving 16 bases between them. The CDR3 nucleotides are TGTGCCACCAGTCCTGGGTCGGACTTCTATTCACCCCTCCACTTT. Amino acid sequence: CATSPGSDFYSPLHF.

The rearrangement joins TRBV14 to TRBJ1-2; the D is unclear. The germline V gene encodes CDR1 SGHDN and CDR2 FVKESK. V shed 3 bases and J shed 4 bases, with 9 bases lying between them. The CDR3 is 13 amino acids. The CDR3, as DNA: TGTGCCAGCAGCCAGGACGGACCCTATGGCTACACCTTC. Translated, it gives CASSQDGPYGYTF.

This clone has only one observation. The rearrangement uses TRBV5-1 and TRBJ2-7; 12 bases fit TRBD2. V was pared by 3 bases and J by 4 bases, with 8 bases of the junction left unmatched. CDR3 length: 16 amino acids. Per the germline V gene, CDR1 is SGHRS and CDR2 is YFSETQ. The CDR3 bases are TGCGCCAGCAGCTGGAACGCACTAGCGGGGGGTTACGAGCAGTACTTC. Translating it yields CASSWNALAGGYEQYF.

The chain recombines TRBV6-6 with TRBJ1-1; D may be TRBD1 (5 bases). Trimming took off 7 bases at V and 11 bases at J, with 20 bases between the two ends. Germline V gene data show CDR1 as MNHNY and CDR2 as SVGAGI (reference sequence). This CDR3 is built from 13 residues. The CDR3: CASTELAARGAFF. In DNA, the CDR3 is TGTGCCAGCACCGAGTTAGCAGCCCGGGGGGCTTTCTTT.

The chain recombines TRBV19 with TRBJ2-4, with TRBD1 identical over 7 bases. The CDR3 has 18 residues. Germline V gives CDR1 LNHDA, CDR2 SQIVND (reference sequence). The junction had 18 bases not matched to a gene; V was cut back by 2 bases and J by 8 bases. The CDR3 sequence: CASSITLRVAGGVDIQYF. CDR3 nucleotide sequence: TGTGCCAGTAGTATAACATTGAGAGTCGCAGGGGGTGTCGACATTCAGTACTTC.

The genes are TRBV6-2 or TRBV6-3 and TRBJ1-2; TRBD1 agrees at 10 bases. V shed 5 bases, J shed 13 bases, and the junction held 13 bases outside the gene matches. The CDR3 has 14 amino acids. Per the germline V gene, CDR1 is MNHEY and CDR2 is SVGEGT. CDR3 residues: CASSLTGTGAAGTF. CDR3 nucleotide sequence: TGTGCCAGCAGTCTCACCGGGACAGGGGCCGCCGGCACCTTC.

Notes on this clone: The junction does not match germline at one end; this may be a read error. CDR3 loop: CASSPLRGRDEKLFF. The CDR3 DNA follows: TGTGCCAGCTCTCCACTACGGGGGCGCGATGAAAAACTGTTTTTT. The rearrangement uses TRBV18 and TRBJ1-4, with a possible D match to TRBD1 (6 bases). This CDR3 has 15 residues. The germline V gene encodes CDR1 KGHSH and CDR2 LQKENI.

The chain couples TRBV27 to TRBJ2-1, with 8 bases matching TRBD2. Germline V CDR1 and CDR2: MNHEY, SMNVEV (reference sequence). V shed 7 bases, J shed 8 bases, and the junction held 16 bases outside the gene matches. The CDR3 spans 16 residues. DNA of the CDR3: TGTGCCAGCACTCCCACTACCCCCCGGGGGGGGGATGAGCAGTTCTTC. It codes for CASTPTTPRGGDEQFF.

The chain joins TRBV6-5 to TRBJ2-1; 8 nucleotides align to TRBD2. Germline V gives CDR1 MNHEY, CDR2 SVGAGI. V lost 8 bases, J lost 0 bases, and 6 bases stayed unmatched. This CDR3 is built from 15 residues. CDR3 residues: CASCSGASSYNEQFF. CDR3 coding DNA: TGTGCCAGCTGTAGCGGGGCGAGCTCCTACAATGAGCAGTTCTTC.

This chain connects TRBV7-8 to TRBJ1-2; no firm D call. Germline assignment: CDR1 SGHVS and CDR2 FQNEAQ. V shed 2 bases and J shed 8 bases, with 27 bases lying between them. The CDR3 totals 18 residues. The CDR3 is CASSLKISGGSLAPGYTF. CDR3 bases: TGTGCCAGCAGCTTAAAGATATCGGGAGGGAGCCTGGCCCCCGGCTACACCTTC. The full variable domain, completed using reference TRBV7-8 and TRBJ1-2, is GAGVSQSPRYKVAKRGQDVALRCDPISGHVSLFWYQQALGQGPEFLTYFQNEAQLDKSGLPSDRFFAERPEGSVSTLKIQRTQQEDSAVYLCASSLKISGGSLAPGYTFGSGTRLTVV.